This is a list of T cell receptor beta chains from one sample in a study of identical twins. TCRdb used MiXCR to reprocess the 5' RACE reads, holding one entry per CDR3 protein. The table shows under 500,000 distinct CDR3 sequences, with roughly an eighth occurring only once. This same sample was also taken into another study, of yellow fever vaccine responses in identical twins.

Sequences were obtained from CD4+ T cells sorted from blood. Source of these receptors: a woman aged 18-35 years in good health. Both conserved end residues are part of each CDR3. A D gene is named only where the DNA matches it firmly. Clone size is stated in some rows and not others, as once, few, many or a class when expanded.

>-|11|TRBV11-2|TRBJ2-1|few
TGTGCCCGGCGGGGGCCAGGGTCGCAGTTCTTC
CARRGPGSQFF
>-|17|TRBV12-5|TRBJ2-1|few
TGTGCTAGTGGTTCCGGGGTTTTAAGTAGCTCCTACAATGAGCAGTTCTTC
CASGSGVLSSSYNEQFF
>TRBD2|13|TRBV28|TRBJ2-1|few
TGTGCCAGCAGTTTTCAGGGCGGGGGAGTGCAGTTCTTC
CASSFQGGGVQFF
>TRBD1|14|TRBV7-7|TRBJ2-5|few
TGTGCTAGCAGCTTTGGACAGGCCCAGGGGACCCAGTACTTC
CASSFGQAQGTQYF
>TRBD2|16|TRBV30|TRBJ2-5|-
TGTGCCTGGAGTCGACTAGCGGGAGCGATCGAAGAGACCCAGTACTTC
CAWSRLAGAIEETQYF
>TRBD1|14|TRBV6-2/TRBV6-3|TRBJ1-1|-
TGTGCCAGCAGTCTACAGGGGCGTAGGACTGAAGCTTTCTTT
CASSLQGRRTEAFF
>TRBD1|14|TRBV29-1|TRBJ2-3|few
TGCAGCGGAGACACAGGGGGCGCGCCAGATACGCAGTATTTT
CSGDTGGAPDTQYF
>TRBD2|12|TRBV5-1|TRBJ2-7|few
TGCGCCAGCAGCCCGGCGGGAGTAGGGCAGTACTTC
CASSPAGVGQYF
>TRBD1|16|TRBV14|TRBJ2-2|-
TGTGCCAGCAGCCACCGAACAGGGGTCTGGACCGGGGAGCTGTTTTTT
CASSHRTGVWTGELFF
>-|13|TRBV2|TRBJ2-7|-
TGTGCCAGCAGTGATGGGGGAGTCTACGAGCAGTACTTC
CASSDGGVYEQYF
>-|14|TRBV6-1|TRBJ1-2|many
TGTGCCAGCATCCCAGACGGAGGGTACTATGGCTACACCTTC
CASIPDGGYYGYTF
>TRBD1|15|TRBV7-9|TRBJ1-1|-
TGTGCCAGCAGCCGACCCGGGACAGGGATTGGTGAAGCTTTCTTT
CASSRPGTGIGEAFF
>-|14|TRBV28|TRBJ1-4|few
TGTGCCAGCAGTTTAATGGGGGAGGAGGAAAAACTGTTTTTT
CASSLMGEEEKLFF